One T cell receptor beta chain is described in this entry. The data originate from a study of CD8 T cells in Susac syndrome. Random hexamers were used to reverse transcribe an amount of roughly 0.5 to 1 ug RNA. Using its own MiXCR run on the immunoSEQ multiplex PCR reads, TCRdb lists one record per CDR3 protein. The sample consists of about 160,000 distinct CDR3 sequences, about 90% of them appearing once. The CD8+ and CD4+ T cells were isolated magnetically using a negative isolation approach, whereas the TEMRA cells were enriched by FACS. V shed 4 bases, J shed 4 bases, and the junction held 2 bases outside the gene matches. From germline, CDR1 is SGHRS and CDR2 YFSETQ. The CDR3 runs to 14 residues.

This TCR was recovered from a human donor in good health. The J gene is TRBJ2-3, the V gene TRBV5-1, with 11 bases identical to TRBD2. The sequencing sample was made of CD4+ T cells from PBMCs. The CDR3 nucleotides are TGCGCCAGCAGCACGGGACTAGCGGCAGATACGCAGTATTTT. It specifies CASSTGLAADTQYF.